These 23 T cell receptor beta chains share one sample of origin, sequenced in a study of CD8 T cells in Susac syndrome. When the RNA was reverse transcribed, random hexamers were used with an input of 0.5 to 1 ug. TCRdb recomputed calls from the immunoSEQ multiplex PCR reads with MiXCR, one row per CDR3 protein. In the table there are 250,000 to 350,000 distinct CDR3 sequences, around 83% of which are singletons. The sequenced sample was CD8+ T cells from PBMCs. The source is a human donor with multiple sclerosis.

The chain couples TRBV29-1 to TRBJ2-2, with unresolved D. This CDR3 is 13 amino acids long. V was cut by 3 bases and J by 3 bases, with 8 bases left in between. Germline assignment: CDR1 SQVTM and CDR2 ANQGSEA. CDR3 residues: CSVDVGDTGELFF. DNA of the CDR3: TGCAGCGTTGACGTCGGTGACACCGGGGAGCTGTTTTTT.

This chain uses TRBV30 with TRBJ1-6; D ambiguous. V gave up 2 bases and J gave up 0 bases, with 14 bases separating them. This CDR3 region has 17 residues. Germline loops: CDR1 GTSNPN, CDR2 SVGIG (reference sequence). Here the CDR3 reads CAWSPPDTRSYNSPLHF. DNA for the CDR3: TGTGCCTGGAGTCCCCCAGACACTCGCTCCTATAATTCACCCCTCCACTTT.

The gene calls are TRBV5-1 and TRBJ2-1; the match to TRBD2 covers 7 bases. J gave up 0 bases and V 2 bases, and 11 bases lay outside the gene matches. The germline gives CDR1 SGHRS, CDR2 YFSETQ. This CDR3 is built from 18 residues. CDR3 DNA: TGCGCCAGCAGCTTACGGGCGAGCGGGACCAGCTCCTACAATGAGCAGTTCTTC. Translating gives CASSLRASGTSSYNEQFF.

DNA of the CDR3: TGTGCCAGCAGTTTGATTGAGGACTACGAGCAGTACTTC. Translation gives CASSLIEDYEQYF. V and J are TRBV28 and TRBJ2-7; no definite D call. V shed 3 bases and J shed 3 bases, with 9 bases lying between them. The CDR3 is 13 residues long. CDR1 and CDR2 from the germline V gene are MDHEN and SYDVKM.

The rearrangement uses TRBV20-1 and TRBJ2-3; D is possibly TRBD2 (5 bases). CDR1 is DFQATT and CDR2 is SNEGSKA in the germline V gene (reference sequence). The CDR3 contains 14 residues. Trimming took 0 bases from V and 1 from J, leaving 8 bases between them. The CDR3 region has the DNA TGCAGTGCTAGAGAGACTAAGGGCACAGATACGCAGTATTTT. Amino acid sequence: CSARETKGTDTQYF.

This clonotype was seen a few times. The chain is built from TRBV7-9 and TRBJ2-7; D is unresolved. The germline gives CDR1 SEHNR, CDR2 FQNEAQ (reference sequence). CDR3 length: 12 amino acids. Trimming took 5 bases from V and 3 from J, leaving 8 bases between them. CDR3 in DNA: TGTGCCAGCAGCACCAGGATCTACGAGCAGTACTTC. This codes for CASSTRIYEQYF.

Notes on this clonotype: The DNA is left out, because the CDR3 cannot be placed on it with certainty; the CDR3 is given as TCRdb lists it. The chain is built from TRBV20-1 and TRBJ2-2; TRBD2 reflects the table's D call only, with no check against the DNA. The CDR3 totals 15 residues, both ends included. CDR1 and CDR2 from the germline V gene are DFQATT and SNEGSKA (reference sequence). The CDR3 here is CSALAGGREPGSCFF.

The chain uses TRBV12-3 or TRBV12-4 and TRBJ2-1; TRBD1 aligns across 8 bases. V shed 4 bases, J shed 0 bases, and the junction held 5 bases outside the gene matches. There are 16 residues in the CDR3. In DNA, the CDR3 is TGTGCCAGCAGTTCCAGACAGGGGAGCTCCTACAATGAGCAGTTCTTC. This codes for CASSSRQGSSYNEQFF.

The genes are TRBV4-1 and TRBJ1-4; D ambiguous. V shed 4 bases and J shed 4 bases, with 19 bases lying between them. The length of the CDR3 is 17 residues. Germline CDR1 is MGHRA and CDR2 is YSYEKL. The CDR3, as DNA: TGCGCCAGCAGCCCTCTCCTGGGTGACGAGGATAATGAAAAACTGTTTTTT. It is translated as CASSPLLGDEDNEKLFF.

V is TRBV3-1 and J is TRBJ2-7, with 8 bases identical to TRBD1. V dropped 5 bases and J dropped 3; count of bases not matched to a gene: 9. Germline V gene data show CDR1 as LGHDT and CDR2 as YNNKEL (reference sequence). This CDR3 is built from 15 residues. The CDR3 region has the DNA TGTGCCAGCAGCTCTAGACAGGGGCGCCGCTACGAGCAGTACTTC. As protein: CASSSRQGRRYEQYF.

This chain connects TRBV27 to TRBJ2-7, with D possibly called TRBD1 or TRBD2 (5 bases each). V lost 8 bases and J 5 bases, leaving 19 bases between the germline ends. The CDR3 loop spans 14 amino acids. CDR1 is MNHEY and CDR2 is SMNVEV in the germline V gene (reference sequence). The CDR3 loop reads CASSLLAGSDEQYF. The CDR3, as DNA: TGTGCCAGCTCCCTTTTGGCAGGGAGTGACGAGCAGTACTTC.

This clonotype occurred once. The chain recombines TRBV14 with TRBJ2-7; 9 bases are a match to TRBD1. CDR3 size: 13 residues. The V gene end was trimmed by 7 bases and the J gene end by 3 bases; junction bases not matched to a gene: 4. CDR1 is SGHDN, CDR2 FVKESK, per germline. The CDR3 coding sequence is TGTGCCAGCAACCGGGACAGGGACTACGAGCAGTACTTC. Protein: CASNRDRDYEQYF.

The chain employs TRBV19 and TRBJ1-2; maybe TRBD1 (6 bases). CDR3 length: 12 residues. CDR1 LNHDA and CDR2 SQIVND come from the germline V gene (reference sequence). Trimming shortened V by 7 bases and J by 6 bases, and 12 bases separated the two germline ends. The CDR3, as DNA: TGTGCCAGTACCGATACAGGGAATGGCTACACCTTC. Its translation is CASTDTGNGYTF.

CDR3 protein: CSADTGGGEQYF. The CDR3 DNA is TGCAGTGCGGATACAGGGGGGGGAGAGCAGTACTTC. The J gene is TRBJ2-7, the V gene TRBV20-1, with D perhaps matching TRBD1 (8 bases). The CDR3 covers 12 residues. The V and J ends lost 6 bases and 7 bases respectively, with 16 bases between them. Germline loops: CDR1 DFQATT, CDR2 SNEGSKA (reference sequence).

The CDR3 spells CSARDRQGAFRGETQYF. CDR3 coding DNA: TGCAGTGCTAGAGATCGACAGGGGGCCTTTCGGGGAGAGACCCAGTACTTC. This sequence joins TRBV20-1 and TRBJ2-5; 10 bases agree with TRBD1. CDR1 DFQATT and CDR2 SNEGSKA come from the germline V gene (reference sequence). The CDR3 has 17 amino acids. V dropped 0 bases and J dropped 4; count of bases not matched to a gene: 11.

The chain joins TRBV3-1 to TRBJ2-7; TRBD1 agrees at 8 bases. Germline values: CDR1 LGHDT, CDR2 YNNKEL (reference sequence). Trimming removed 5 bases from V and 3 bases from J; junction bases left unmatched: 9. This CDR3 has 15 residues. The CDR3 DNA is TGTGCCAGCAGCGTCCCCGGGACAGGAGTCTACGAGCAGTACTTC. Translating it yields CASSVPGTGVYEQYF.

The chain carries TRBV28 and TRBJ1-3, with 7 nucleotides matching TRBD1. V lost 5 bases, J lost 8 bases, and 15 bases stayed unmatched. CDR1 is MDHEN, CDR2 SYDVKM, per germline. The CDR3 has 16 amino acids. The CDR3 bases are TGTGCCAGCAGTCCAGCCCTCCCTGACAGGGTAGACACCATATATTTT. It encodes CASSPALPDRVDTIYF.

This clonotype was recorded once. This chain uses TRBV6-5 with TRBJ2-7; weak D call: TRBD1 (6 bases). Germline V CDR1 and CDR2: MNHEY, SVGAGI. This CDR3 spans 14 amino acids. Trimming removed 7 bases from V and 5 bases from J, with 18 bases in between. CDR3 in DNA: TGTGCCAGCAAACGTCAGGGGAAAGGTGACGAGCAGTACTTC. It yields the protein CASKRQGKGDEQYF.

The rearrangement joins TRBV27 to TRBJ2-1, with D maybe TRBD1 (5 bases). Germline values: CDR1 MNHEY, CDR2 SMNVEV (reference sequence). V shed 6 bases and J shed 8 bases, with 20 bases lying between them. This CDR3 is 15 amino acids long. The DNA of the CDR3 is TGTGCCAGCAGCCCCCGCGGCAGGGCCCGAGATGAGCAGTTCTTC. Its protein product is CASSPRGRARDEQFF.

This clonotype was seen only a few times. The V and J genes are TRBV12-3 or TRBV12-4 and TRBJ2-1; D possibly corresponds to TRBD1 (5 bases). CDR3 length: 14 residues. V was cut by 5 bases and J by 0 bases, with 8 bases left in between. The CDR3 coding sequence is TGTGCCAGCAGTCCCAGGGACTCCTACAATGAGCAGTTCTTC. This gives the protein CASSPRDSYNEQFF.

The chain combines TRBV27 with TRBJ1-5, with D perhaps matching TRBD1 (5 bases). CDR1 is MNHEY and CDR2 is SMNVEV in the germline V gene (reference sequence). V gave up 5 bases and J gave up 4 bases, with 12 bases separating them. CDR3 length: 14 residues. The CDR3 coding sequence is TGTGCCAGCAGTCCCCGCGGGGGGAATCAGCCCCAGCATTTT. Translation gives CASSPRGGNQPQHF.

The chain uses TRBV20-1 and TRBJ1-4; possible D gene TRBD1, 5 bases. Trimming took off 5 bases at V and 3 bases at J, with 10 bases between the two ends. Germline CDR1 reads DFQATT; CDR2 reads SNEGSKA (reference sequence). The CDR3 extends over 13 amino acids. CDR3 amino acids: CSAHVRANEKLFF. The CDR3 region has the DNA TGCAGTGCTCACGTCAGGGCTAATGAAAAACTGTTTTTT.

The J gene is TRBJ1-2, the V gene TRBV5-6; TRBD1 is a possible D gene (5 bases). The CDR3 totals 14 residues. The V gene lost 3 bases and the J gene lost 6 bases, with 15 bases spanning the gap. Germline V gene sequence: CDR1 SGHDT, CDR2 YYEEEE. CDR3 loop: CASSWRGVEDGYTF. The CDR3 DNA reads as TGTGCCAGCAGCTGGAGAGGGGTTGAGGATGGCTACACCTTC.